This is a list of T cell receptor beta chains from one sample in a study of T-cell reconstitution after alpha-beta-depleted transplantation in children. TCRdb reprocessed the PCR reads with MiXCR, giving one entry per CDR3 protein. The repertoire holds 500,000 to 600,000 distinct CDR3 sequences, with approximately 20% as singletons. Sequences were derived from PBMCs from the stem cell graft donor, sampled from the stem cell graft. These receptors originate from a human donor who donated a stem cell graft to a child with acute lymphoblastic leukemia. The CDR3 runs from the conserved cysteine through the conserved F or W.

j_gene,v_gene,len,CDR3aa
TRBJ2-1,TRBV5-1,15,CASSFKTSGNNEQFF
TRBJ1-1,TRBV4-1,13,CASRDRGITEAFF
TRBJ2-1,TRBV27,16,CASTSSSGSSYNEQFF
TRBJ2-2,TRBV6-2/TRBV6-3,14,CASRRQGATGELFF
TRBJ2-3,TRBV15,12,CATGGSLDTQYF
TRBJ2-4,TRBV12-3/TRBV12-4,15,CASSLAGAAKNIQYF
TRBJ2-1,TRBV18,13,CASSPIDRGEQFF
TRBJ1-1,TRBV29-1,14,CSVVDRGRSTEAFF
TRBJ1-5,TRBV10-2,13,CASSELGGQPQHF
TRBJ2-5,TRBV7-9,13,CASSLALQETQYF
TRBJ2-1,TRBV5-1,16,CASSLVRGTGYNEQFF
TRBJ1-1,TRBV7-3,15,CASSLIGGRGTEAFF
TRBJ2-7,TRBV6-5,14,CASSYEGWGSEQYF
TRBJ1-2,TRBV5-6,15,CASSLAEVRLFGYTF
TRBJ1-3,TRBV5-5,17,CASSLLLTGSSGNTIYF
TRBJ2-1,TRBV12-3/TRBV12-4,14,CASSKSGPYNEQFF
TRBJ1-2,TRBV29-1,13,CSVYTQLGYGYTF
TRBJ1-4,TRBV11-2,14,CASSLGWFNEKLFF
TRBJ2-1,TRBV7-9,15,CASSSTGAVGNEQFF
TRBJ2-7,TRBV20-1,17,CSARDRTSGGLTYEQYF
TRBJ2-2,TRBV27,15,CASCRRERYTGELFF
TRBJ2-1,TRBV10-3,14,CARWGDSANNEQFF
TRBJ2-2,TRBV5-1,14,CASSLDVDTGELFF
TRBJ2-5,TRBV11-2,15,CASSRGQDYQETQYF
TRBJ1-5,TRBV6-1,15,CASGLGTGSNQPQHF
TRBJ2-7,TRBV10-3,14,CAISVAQGSNEQYF
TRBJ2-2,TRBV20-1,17,CSATGQGSPSYTGELFF
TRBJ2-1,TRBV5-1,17,CASSNAAGLGGDNEQFF
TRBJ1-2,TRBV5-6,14,CASSLGTARQGYTF
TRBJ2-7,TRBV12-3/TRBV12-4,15,CASSPGTSGSNEQYF
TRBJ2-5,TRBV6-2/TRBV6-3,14,CASSSLNVQETQYF
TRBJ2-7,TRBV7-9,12,CASSQQLNEQYF
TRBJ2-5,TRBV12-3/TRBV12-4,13,CASSFSGGTEQYF
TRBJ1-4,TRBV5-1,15,CASSVDRGAVEKLFF
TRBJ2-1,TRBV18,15,CASSPAQNSYNEQFF
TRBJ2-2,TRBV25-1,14,CASSEVFDTGELFF
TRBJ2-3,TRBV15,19,CATSGGLAGVRLSTDTQYF
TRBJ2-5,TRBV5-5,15,CASSLAGDTQETQYF
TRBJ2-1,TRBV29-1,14,CSAPLADSYNEQFF
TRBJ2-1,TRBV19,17,CASSGTQGRSSYNEQFF
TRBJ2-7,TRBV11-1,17,CASSQGPGQGKTYEQYF
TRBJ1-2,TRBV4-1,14,CASSPLWGDDGYTF
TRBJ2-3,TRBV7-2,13,CASSVYGADTQYF
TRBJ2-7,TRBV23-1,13,CASTTMPLREQYF
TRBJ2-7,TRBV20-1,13,CSARGGGNYEQYF
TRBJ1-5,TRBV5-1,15,CASSIGDLPNQPQHF